These 26 T cell receptor beta chains were all obtained from the same sample, sequenced in a study of identical twins. TCRdb fed the 5' RACE reads into MiXCR, producing one record per CDR3 protein. Here the sample spans about 690,000 distinct CDR3 sequences, 5.5% to 7.5% being singletons. The specimen was naive T cells sorted from blood. The receptors shown here come from a man between 18 and 29 years old in good health.

This clonotype was detected many times. The chain carries TRBV9 and TRBJ2-7; D might be TRBD1 or TRBD2, each matching 5 bases. The germline gives CDR1 SGDLS, CDR2 YYNGEE. CDR3 size: 14 residues. The V end was cut by 0 bases, the J end by 2 bases, with 9 bases between. The DNA of the CDR3 is TGTGCCAGCAGCGTAGGGGACGCCCCCTACGAGCAGTACTTC. Its protein is CASSVGDAPYEQYF.

This clonotype appeared many times. The rearrangement links TRBV6-5 to TRBJ2-3; 10 bases are shared with TRBD2. This CDR3 region has 16 residues. Germline V CDR1 and CDR2: MNHEY, SVGAGI. Germline trimming cut 5 bases from V and 3 bases from J; bases unmatched to any gene: 8. Here the CDR3 DNA reads TGTGCCAGCAGTCACGGACTAGCGGAGACAACAGATACGCAGTATTTT. Translated, it gives CASSHGLAETTDTQYF.

This clonotype was observed a few times. This chain joins TRBV3-1 and TRBJ2-4; D possibly corresponds to TRBD2 (5 bases). Per the germline V gene, CDR1 is LGHDT and CDR2 is YNNKEL (reference sequence). V gave up 0 bases and J gave up 0 bases, with 9 bases separating them. This CDR3 region has 16 residues. CDR3 amino acids: CASSQEGGLAKNIQYF. CDR3 DNA: TGTGCCAGCAGCCAAGAGGGTGGACTAGCCAAAAACATTCAGTACTTC.

The J gene is TRBJ1-4, the V gene TRBV14, with D unclear. V gave up 8 bases and J gave up 12 bases, with 10 bases separating them. Per germline, CDR1 SGHDN and CDR2 FVKESK. The CDR3 is made up of 10 amino acids. CDR3 in amino acids: CASPLQELFF. The CDR3 DNA reads TGTGCCAGCCCCCTTCAGGAACTGTTTTTT.

The chain recombines TRBV7-2 with TRBJ1-2, with a tentative D call TRBD1 (5 bases). From germline, CDR1 is SGHTA and CDR2 FQGNSA. Trimming pared 0 bases from V and 3 bases from J, leaving 8 bases between. The length of the CDR3 is 14 residues. The CDR3 region is CASSLALRDYGYTF. The CDR3 coding sequence is TGTGCCAGCAGCTTAGCGCTCAGGGACTATGGCTACACCTTC.

This clonotype appeared a few times. The chain employs TRBV5-1 and TRBJ1-4, with 8 bases identical to TRBD1. Germline values: CDR1 SGHRS, CDR2 YFSETQ. The V segment lost 4 bases and the J segment 8 bases; nucleotides outside the gene matches: 7. The CDR3 is 14 amino acids. The CDR3 reads CASSTGTGGEKLFF. For the CDR3, the DNA is TGCGCCAGCAGCACCGGGACAGGAGGCGAAAAACTGTTTTTT.

This clonotype was observed at least ten times. The genes are TRBV27 and TRBJ2-2; a weak D match, TRBD2 (5 bases). Germline V gene data show CDR1 as MNHEY and CDR2 as SMNVEV (reference sequence). This CDR3 contains 12 residues. Between the trimmed V and J ends, which lost 8 bases and 4 bases, there was a span of 8 bases. The CDR3 spells CASGRRTGELFF. The CDR3 DNA reads TGTGCCAGCGGGAGACGCACCGGGGAGCTGTTTTTT.

A few counts support this clonotype. The chain recombines TRBV7-9 with TRBJ2-3; D might be TRBD1 (7 bases). V lost 5 bases and J 1 base, leaving 16 bases between the germline ends. The CDR3 extends over 16 amino acids. Germline V CDR1 and CDR2: SEHNR, FQNEAQ (reference sequence). In nucleotides, the CDR3 is TGTGCCAGCAGCCCAGGGGGTAGCGGTCGCACAGATACGCAGTATTTT. Residues: CASSPGGSGRTDTQYF. Combining the CDR3 with reference TRBV7-9 and TRBJ2-3 gives the whole variable domain DTGVSQNPRHKITKRGQNVTFRCDPISEHNRLYWYRQTLGQGPEFLTYFQNEAQLEKSRLLSDRFSAERPKGSFSTLEIQRTEQGDSAMYLCASSPGGSGRTDTQYFGPGTRLTVL.

This chain connects TRBV12-3 or TRBV12-4 to TRBJ2-1; 10 bases line up with TRBD1. The CDR3 consists of 15 residues. V was pared by 7 bases and J by 2 bases, with 5 bases of the junction left unmatched. The CDR3 region has the DNA TGTGCCAGCACCCTGACAGGGGGCACCTACAATGAGCAGTTCTTC. Its protein is CASTLTGGTYNEQFF.

Ten or more counts support this clonotype. V is TRBV11-1 and J is TRBJ2-1, with 8 bases aligning to TRBD2. After removal of 5 bases from V and 3 bases from J, the junction contained 6 bases not matched to a gene. This CDR3 region has 15 residues. CDR1 and CDR2 from the germline V gene are SGHAT and FQDESV (reference sequence). As DNA, the CDR3 is TGTGCCAGCAGCACCAGCGGGAGATTCTACAATGAGCAGTTCTTC. Its translation: CASSTSGRFYNEQFF.

This clonotype was seen many times. The chain carries TRBV20-1 and TRBJ2-2; D call uncertain. Germline values: CDR1 DFQATT, CDR2 SNEGSKA (reference sequence). Between the trimmed V and J ends, which lost 3 bases and 2 bases, there was a span of 7 bases. The CDR3 sequence is 13 residues long. The CDR3 is CSARDLNTGELFF. The CDR3 nucleotides read TGCAGTGCTAGGGACCTCAACACCGGGGAGCTGTTTTTT.

This clonotype was seen at least ten times. V usage is TRBV29-1 and J usage is TRBJ2-5; D is uncertain. This CDR3 is 13 amino acids long. Trimming shortened V by 4 bases and J by 4 bases, and 13 bases separated the two germline ends. The germline CDR1 and CDR2 sequences are SQVTM and ANQGSEA. The CDR3 nucleotides read TGCAGCGTTGGACACCCCGACGGAGAGACCCAGTACTTC. Protein sequence: CSVGHPDGETQYF.

There are a few counts of this clonotype. This chain's CDR3 is CSAKRSAGNYNEQFF. The CDR3 DNA reads TGCAGTGCTAAGAGGTCCGCGGGAAACTACAATGAGCAGTTCTTC. V and J are TRBV20-1 and TRBJ2-1, with D maybe TRBD2 (6 bases). V was pared by 4 bases and J by 3 bases, with 16 bases between. This CDR3 spans 15 amino acids. The germline V gene has CDR1 DFQATT and CDR2 SNEGSKA (reference sequence).

This clonotype was found many times. This chain uses TRBV12-3 or TRBV12-4 with TRBJ2-1; 8 bases are a match to TRBD2. This CDR3 is built from 14 residues. Trimming took 5 bases from V and 8 from J; bases not matched to a gene: 8. CDR3 coding DNA: TGTGCCAGCAGTCTACGGACTAGCTGGGATGAGCAGTTCTTC. Translating gives CASSLRTSWDEQFF.

This clonotype was seen many times. V is TRBV5-1 and J is TRBJ1-6; D is perhaps TRBD1 (5 bases). This CDR3 spans 15 amino acids. Trimming left V 4 bases short and J 6 bases short, with 14 bases between. Germline V CDR1 and CDR2: SGHRS, YFSETQ. CDR3 region: CASSLGTEPNSPLHF. The DNA for the CDR3 is TGCGCCAGCAGCCTAGGGACGGAGCCTAATTCACCCCTCCACTTT.

This clonotype was found many times. This rearrangement joins TRBV6-1 to TRBJ1-3, with D unresolved. Germline V gene sequence: CDR1 MNHNS, CDR2 SASEGT. CDR3 size: 14 residues. V gave up 9 bases and J gave up 0 bases, with 12 bases separating them. The chain's CDR3 is CASRAAHSGNTIYF. The CDR3 DNA is TGTGCCAGTAGAGCGGCGCACTCTGGAAACACCATATATTTT.

This clonotype showed up many times. The chain employs TRBV5-1 and TRBJ2-5, with D possibly being TRBD2 (6 bases). This CDR3 region has 15 residues. Trimming cost V 4 bases and J 2 bases, with 15 bases left between them. Germline CDR1 and CDR2: SGHRS and YFSETQ. The CDR3 region is CASSRGMTEQETQYF. The CDR3 DNA sequence: TGCGCCAGCAGCCGGGGGATGACGGAACAAGAGACCCAGTACTTC. Looking up the rest from reference TRBV5-1 and TRBJ2-5 gives the full variable domain: KAGVTQTPRYLIKTRGQQVTLSCSPISGHRSVSWYQQTPGQGLQFLFEYFSETQRNKGNFPGRFSGRQFSNSRSEMNVSTLELGDSALYLCASSRGMTEQETQYFGPGTRLLVL.

This clonotype has more than one count but fewer than ten. The chain carries TRBV5-1 and TRBJ2-5; D is unclear. V lost 2 bases to trimming and J lost 2 bases, with 10 bases between them. CDR1 is SGHRS, CDR2 YFSETQ, per germline. The CDR3 runs 14 residues. The CDR3 nucleotides read TGCGCCAGCAGCTTCGGTCAGCCACAAGAGACCCAGTACTTC. Its translation is CASSFGQPQETQYF.

Ten or more counts support this clonotype. This chain uses TRBV20-1 with TRBJ2-1; D ambiguous. Germline CDR1 and CDR2: DFQATT and SNEGSKA (reference sequence). V lost 3 bases, J lost 7 bases, and 10 bases lay in between. The CDR3 is 12 residues long. CDR3: CSASRYSNEQFF. CDR3 nucleotides: TGCAGTGCTAGTCGCTACTCAAATGAGCAGTTCTTC.

The chain couples TRBV12-3 or TRBV12-4 to TRBJ2-1, with D tentatively TRBD2 (6 bases). Deletions cut 10 bases from V and 5 bases from J, with 21 bases between. There are 15 residues in the CDR3. The CDR3 DNA sequence: TGTGCCAACTCTGAGGGACTCCGGGGAAACAATGAGCAGTTCTTC. Encoded protein: CANSEGLRGNNEQFF.

This clonotype was seen at least ten times. The chain links TRBV10-3 to TRBJ2-5; D perhaps matches TRBD1 (6 bases). The V gene's germline CDR1 is ENHRY and CDR2 SYGVKD. V was pared by 0 bases and J by 3 bases, with 8 bases between. This CDR3 comprises 14 residues. The CDR3 region is CAISESQGKETQYF. The CDR3 DNA sequence: TGTGCCATCAGTGAGTCCCAGGGGAAAGAGACCCAGTACTTC.

In this sample, this clonotype turned up a few times. J is TRBJ2-5 and V is TRBV20-1; 8 bases line up with TRBD1. The CDR3 has 12 amino acids. Per the germline V gene, CDR1 is DFQATT and CDR2 is SNEGSKA (reference sequence). The CDR3 DNA reads as TGCATTTCCGACAGGGGAGGAGAGACCCAGTACTTC. Translating it yields CISDRGGETQYF.

The chain uses TRBV5-1 and TRBJ1-2; maybe TRBD1 (5 bases). There are 13 residues in the CDR3. Germline V gene sequence: CDR1 SGHRS, CDR2 YFSETQ. V was cut by 0 bases and J by 6 bases, with 9 bases left in between. The CDR3 reads CASSLVGTDGYTF. The CDR3 bases are TGCGCCAGCAGCTTGGTAGGGACCGATGGCTACACCTTC.

V is TRBV28 and J is TRBJ2-2; D is unclear. V was pared by 8 bases and J by 5 bases, with 9 bases between. This CDR3 region has 12 residues. Looked up from germline, CDR1 is MDHEN and CDR2 is SYDVKM. This CDR3 reads CASVSATGELFF. DNA of the CDR3: TGTGCCAGCGTTTCGGCTACCGGGGAGCTGTTTTTT.

This clonotype was picked up many times. The V call is TRBV5-4, the J call TRBJ2-2, with TRBD2 matching over 7 bases. Per germline, CDR1 SGHNT and CDR2 YYREEE (reference sequence). The CDR3 totals 16 residues. Germline trimming cut 4 bases from V and 5 bases from J; bases unmatched to any gene: 11. This CDR3 reads CASSLMRGGPTGELFF. CDR3 DNA: TGTGCCAGCAGCCTCATGCGGGGAGGGCCAACCGGGGAGCTGTTTTTT.

This clonotype was recorded at least ten times. The rearrangement joins TRBV27 to TRBJ2-3, with 9 bases that match TRBD2. Germline trimming cut 1 base from V and 3 bases from J; bases unmatched to any gene: 5. The CDR3 extends over 16 amino acids. The germline gives CDR1 MNHEY, CDR2 SMNVEV (reference sequence). The CDR3 loop is CASSLFSGSPTDTQYF. CDR3 nucleotides: TGTGCCAGCAGTTTATTTAGCGGGAGTCCGACAGATACGCAGTATTTT.